A single sample is the source of the 29 T cell receptor beta chains below, sequenced in a study of blood T cell repertoires in COVID-19. Produced via immunoSEQ multiplex PCR; TCRdb's table is partial and in-frame only. The repertoire has roughly 110,000 clones, 65% to 80% of them found once; the top ten carry 4% to 5.5%. Sequences were obtained from peripheral blood. The receptors originated from a man between 65 and 85 years old with acute or convalescent COVID-19.

The chain employs TRBV5-1 and TRBJ1-1, with a weak D call TRBD1 (6 bases). The CDR3 is 14 amino acids. Germline V lookup: CDR1 SGHRS, CDR2 YFSETQ. V shed 0 bases and J shed 5 bases, with 11 bases lying between them. CDR3 coding DNA: TGCGCCAGCAGCTTGGTTCTGCAGGGGACTGAAGCTTTCTTT. It is translated as CASSLVLQGTEAFF.

V is TRBV7-8 and J is TRBJ1-3; 8 bases map to TRBD1. Germline V CDR1 and CDR2: SGHVS, FQNEAQ. The CDR3 extends over 15 amino acids. V trimming: 3 bases; J trimming: 6 bases; junction bases outside the gene matches: 7. The CDR3 region is CASSFTGGVLNTIYF. CDR3 nucleotides: TGTGCCAGCAGCTTTACAGGGGGAGTACTAAACACCATATATTTT.

The chain recombines TRBV5-4 with TRBJ1-5; 7 positions match TRBD1. The CDR3 consists of 13 residues. Germline trimming cut 4 bases from V and 5 bases from J; bases unmatched to any gene: 3. Germline V gene lookup returns CDR1 SGHNT and CDR2 YYREEE (reference sequence). The CDR3 coding sequence is TGTGCCAGCAGCGTAGACAGGGATCAGCCCCAGCATTTT. Amino acids: CASSVDRDQPQHF.

V is TRBV5-1 and J is TRBJ1-6, with 7 bases aligning to TRBD1. The CDR3 has 14 residues. CDR1 and CDR2 (germline): SGHRS, YFSETQ. Trimming cost V 4 bases and J 9 bases; bases outside gene matches: 7. CDR3 DNA: TGCGCCAGCAGCGTAGGGACAGAGGGTTCACCCCTCCACTTT. Its translation is CASSVGTEGSPLHF.

This sequence joins TRBV2 and TRBJ2-2, with a weak D call TRBD2 (5 bases). The V gene's germline CDR1 is SNHLY and CDR2 FYNNEI. The length of the CDR3 is 16 residues. V shed 1 base and J shed 4 bases, with 13 bases lying between them. CDR3 coding DNA: TGTGCCAGCAGTGAAGAAAGAGGGCTTCGCACCGGGGAGCTGTTTTTT. Translating it yields CASSEERGLRTGELFF.

V gene TRBV19 combines with J gene TRBJ2-1; D perhaps matches TRBD2 (6 bases). The V and J ends lost 4 bases and 3 bases respectively, with 7 bases between them. CDR1 is LNHDA and CDR2 is SQIVND in the germline V gene (reference sequence). The CDR3 is made up of 13 amino acids. CDR3 coding DNA: TGTGCCAGTAGTACTAGCGTCTACAATGAGCAGTTCTTC. It translates to CASSTSVYNEQFF.

This clone was found a few times. The chain links TRBV6-2 or TRBV6-3 to TRBJ2-2; no clear D gene. The CDR3 loop spans 15 amino acids. The V and J ends lost 5 bases and 1 base respectively, with 11 bases between them. The germline V gene encodes CDR1 MNHEY and CDR2 SVGEGT. CDR3 protein: CASSGEILNTGELFF. The CDR3, as DNA: TGTGCCAGCAGTGGTGAGATACTGAACACCGGGGAGCTGTTTTTT.

The J gene is TRBJ2-5, the V gene TRBV27; 12 nucleotides line up with TRBD1. Unmatched junction bases numbered 10, after V lost 7 bases and J lost 4 bases. Germline CDR1 MNHEY, CDR2 SMNVEV (reference sequence). This CDR3 spans 16 amino acids. The CDR3 DNA sequence: TGTGCCAGCACCTCACGCCGGGACAGGGGGCTAGAGACCCAGTACTTC. Translated, it gives CASTSRRDRGLETQYF.

This clone has only one observation. This sequence joins TRBV3-1 (or the pseudogene TRBV3-2) and TRBJ1-5; D is unresolved. CDR3 length equals 13 residues. Trimming shortened V by 1 base and J by 9 bases, and 10 bases separated the two germline ends. Per the germline V gene, CDR1 is LGHDT and CDR2 is YNNKEL (reference sequence). CDR3 in DNA: TGTGCCAGCAGCCAAGGAGGAGGAGGGCCCCAGCATTTT. This gives the protein CASSQGGGGPQHF.

This chain joins TRBV9 and TRBJ2-7; 8 bases match TRBD2. V trimming: 0 bases; J trimming: 3 bases; junction bases outside the gene matches: 5. The germline gives CDR1 SGDLS, CDR2 YYNGEE. This CDR3 has 15 residues. The CDR3 loop is CASSVAAGGSYEQYF. The CDR3 DNA follows: TGTGCCAGCAGCGTAGCTGCGGGGGGCAGCTACGAGCAGTACTTC.

The chain has TRBV18 and TRBJ1-2, with TRBD1 as a possible D gene (6 bases). V was cut by 0 bases and J by 7 bases, with 15 bases left in between. The CDR3 length is 15 residues. Germline lookup yields CDR1 KGHSH and CDR2 LQKENI. The DNA of the CDR3 is TGTGCCAGCTCACCACCGACAGGACTCAGAGGTGGCTACACCTTC. This codes for CASSPPTGLRGGYTF.

Worth noting for this clone: An end of the junction differs from the germline gene, which may be a read error. The chain employs TRBV7-2 and TRBJ2-1; 8 bases line up with TRBD2. This CDR3 contains 15 residues. Looked up from germline, CDR1 is SGHTA and CDR2 is FQGNSA. CDR3 coding DNA: TGTGCCAGCAGCTTATGGACTAGCTCCAACAATGAGCAGTTCTTC. Its translation: CASSLWTSSNNEQFF.

This chain links TRBV3-1 (or the pseudogene TRBV3-2) with TRBJ1-6; TRBD1 aligns across 8 bases. Germline V lookup: CDR1 LGHDT, CDR2 YNNKEL (reference sequence). This CDR3 has 15 residues. With V trimmed by 4 bases and J by 8 bases, 7 bases remained unmatched. The CDR3 sequence is CASSPRTGSDSPLHF. As DNA, the CDR3 is TGTGCCAGCAGCCCCCGGACAGGGAGTGATTCACCCCTCCACTTT.

The chain is built from TRBV7-8 and TRBJ2-7; 8 bases fit TRBD1. From germline, CDR1 is SGHVS and CDR2 FQNEAQ. This CDR3 has 17 residues. V shed 5 bases, J shed 6 bases, and the junction held 18 bases outside the gene matches. CDR3 DNA: TGTGCCAGCAGCCCCGTAATTGGACAGGGAATAGTCTCCGAGCAGTACTTC. Protein: CASSPVIGQGIVSEQYF.

This clone was detected once. V is TRBV2 and J is TRBJ2-7, with 8 positions matching TRBD1. The length of the CDR3 is 14 residues. The junction had 5 bases not matched to a gene; V was cut back by 4 bases and J by 3 bases. Germline CDR1 reads SNHLY; CDR2 reads FYNNEI. The CDR3 sequence is CASSGGQASYEQYF. Written as DNA, the CDR3 is TGTGCCAGCAGTGGGGGACAGGCAAGCTACGAGCAGTACTTC.

The sample holds one count of this clone. This chain uses TRBV4-1 with TRBJ1-4, with a possible D match to TRBD1 (5 bases). The germline CDR1 and CDR2 sequences are MGHRA and YSYEKL. Deletions cut 3 bases from V and 0 bases from J, with 11 bases between. The CDR3 is 16 amino acids. CDR3 bases: TGCGCCAGCAGCCAGGCAGAAGGGGCAACTAATGAAAAACTGTTTTTT. Residues: CASSQAEGATNEKLFF.

This chain joins TRBV9 and TRBJ1-2, with D maybe TRBD1 (5 bases). The CDR3 has 14 amino acids. Per germline, CDR1 SGDLS and CDR2 YYNGEE. V was shortened by 1 base and J by 2 bases, with 9 bases between the two germline ends. Here the CDR3 reads CASSVQGSNYGYTF. In DNA form, the CDR3 reads TGTGCCAGCAGCGTACAGGGTTCAAACTATGGCTACACCTTC.

The V and J genes are TRBV5-1 and TRBJ1-6; D is unresolved. Germline-derived CDR1 and CDR2 are SGHRS and YFSETQ. V was trimmed by 3 bases and J by 5 bases, leaving 6 bases between them. This CDR3 spans 13 amino acids. The CDR3 coding sequence is TGCGCCAGCAGCTCCAGCGATAATTCACCCCTCCACTTT. It encodes CASSSSDNSPLHF.

CDR3 sequence reads: CASSGTGAGTEAFF. The CDR3 DNA reads as TGCGCCAGCAGCGGGACAGGGGCGGGTACTGAAGCTTTCTTT. The rearrangement links TRBV5-1 to TRBJ1-1, with 10 bases aligning to TRBD1. V was clipped by 4 bases and J by 5 bases; unmatched bases: 5. There are 14 residues in the CDR3. Germline lookup yields CDR1 SGHRS and CDR2 YFSETQ.

This rearrangement joins TRBV24-1 to TRBJ1-2; TRBD1 might be the D (5 bases). Germline loops: CDR1 KGHDR, CDR2 SFDVKD. Trimming took 3 bases from V and 9 from J, leaving 7 bases between them. The CDR3 runs to 11 residues. CDR3 sequence reads: CATSDAGSYTF. Here the CDR3 DNA reads TGTGCCACCAGTGATGCAGGGAGCTACACCTTC.

This chain connects TRBV18 to TRBJ1-1; D perhaps matches TRBD1 (5 bases). This CDR3 region has 14 residues. Germline CDR1 KGHSH, CDR2 LQKENI. V lost 2 bases to trimming and J lost 4 bases, with 11 bases between them. The CDR3: CASSPTGRGTEAFF. The CDR3 DNA is TGTGCCAGCTCACCAACGGGTAGGGGCACTGAAGCTTTCTTT.

This rearrangement joins TRBV6-1 to TRBJ2-3, with a tentative D call TRBD2 (6 bases). Germline CDR1 MNHNS, CDR2 SASEGT. The V and J ends lost 2 bases and 7 bases respectively, with 13 bases between them. CDR3 length equals 14 residues. Written as DNA, the CDR3 is TGTGCCAGCAGTGAAAGCGCAGGGAGGAATACGCAGTATTTT. This translates into CASSESAGRNTQYF.

V is TRBV25-1 and J is TRBJ2-1, with D tentatively TRBD2 (5 bases). CDR1 and CDR2 from the germline V gene are MGHDK and SYGVNS. This CDR3 comprises 15 residues. V was clipped by 4 bases and J by 0 bases, with 10 bases between them. In DNA, the CDR3 is TGTGCCAGCAGTGTAAGCGGAGGCTCCTACAATGAGCAGTTCTTC. Amino acids: CASSVSGGSYNEQFF.

V gene TRBV5-1 combines with J gene TRBJ1-4, with 9 nucleotides matching TRBD1. Germline V gene lookup returns CDR1 SGHRS and CDR2 YFSETQ. The CDR3 totals 16 residues. The V and J ends lost 2 bases and 8 bases, in that order; junction bases with no gene match: 10. The CDR3 loop is CASSFSTGGVEEKLFF. The CDR3 nucleotides read TGCGCCAGCAGCTTCTCGACAGGGGGGGTAGAGGAAAAACTGTTTTTT.

This chain uses TRBV28 with TRBJ1-2, with D perhaps TRBD1 (6 bases). This CDR3 comprises 15 residues. Trimming left V 5 bases short and J 1 base short, with 14 bases between. Germline CDR1 MDHEN, CDR2 SYDVKM. The CDR3 protein is CASSTGGAGNYGYTF. In DNA form, the CDR3 reads TGTGCCAGCAGTACTGGGGGGGCGGGTAACTATGGCTACACCTTC.

CDR3: CASSLGDRGRPDTQYF. CDR3 in DNA: TGCGCCAGCAGCTTGGGCGACAGGGGGCGGCCAGATACGCAGTATTTT. The chain employs TRBV5-1 and TRBJ2-3, with TRBD1 matching over 10 bases. This CDR3 contains 16 residues. The germline V gene encodes CDR1 SGHRS and CDR2 YFSETQ. With V trimmed by 0 bases and J by 4 bases, 5 bases remained unmatched.

The chain uses TRBV11-3 and TRBJ1-1, with D tentatively TRBD1 (5 bases). Germline CDR1 and CDR2: SGHNT and YENEEA. This CDR3 region has 16 residues. Deletions cut 1 base from V and 2 bases from J, with 14 bases between. The chain's CDR3 is CASSLGGGYSNTEAFF. For the CDR3, the DNA is TGTGCCAGCAGCTTAGGGGGCGGTTACTCAAACACTGAAGCTTTCTTT.

The rearrangement joins TRBV18 to TRBJ2-3, with TRBD2 identical over 9 bases. Germline V gives CDR1 KGHSH, CDR2 LQKENI. V shed 4 bases and J 4 bases; nucleotides not matched to a gene: 9. There are 16 residues in the CDR3. The CDR3 DNA reads as TGTGCCAGCTCACAAGGGACTAGCTCAGGGGCAGATACGCAGTATTTT. It yields the protein CASSQGTSSGADTQYF.

This rearrangement joins TRBV11-2 to TRBJ1-1; D not resolved. The V end lost 6 bases, the J end lost 14 bases, and 22 bases lay between the germline ends. The CDR3 length is 13 residues. Germline V lookup: CDR1 SGHAT, CDR2 FQNNGV. CDR3 nucleotide sequence: TGTGCCAGCAGTCCTAGCATGAGCTTCCCGGGGTTCTTT. Translation gives CASSPSMSFPGFF.